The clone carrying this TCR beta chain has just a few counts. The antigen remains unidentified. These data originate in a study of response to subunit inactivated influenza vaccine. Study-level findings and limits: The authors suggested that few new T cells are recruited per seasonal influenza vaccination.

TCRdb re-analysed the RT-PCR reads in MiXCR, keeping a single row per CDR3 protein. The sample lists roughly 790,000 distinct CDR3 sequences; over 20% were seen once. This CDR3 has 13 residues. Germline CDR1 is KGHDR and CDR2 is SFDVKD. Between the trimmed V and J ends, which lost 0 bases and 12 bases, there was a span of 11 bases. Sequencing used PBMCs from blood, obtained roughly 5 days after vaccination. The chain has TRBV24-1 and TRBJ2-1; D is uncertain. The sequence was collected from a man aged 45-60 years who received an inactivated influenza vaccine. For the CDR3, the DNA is TGTGCCACCAGTGATTTGCTTATTAGCAGGCAGTTCTTC. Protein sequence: CATSDLLISRQFF.